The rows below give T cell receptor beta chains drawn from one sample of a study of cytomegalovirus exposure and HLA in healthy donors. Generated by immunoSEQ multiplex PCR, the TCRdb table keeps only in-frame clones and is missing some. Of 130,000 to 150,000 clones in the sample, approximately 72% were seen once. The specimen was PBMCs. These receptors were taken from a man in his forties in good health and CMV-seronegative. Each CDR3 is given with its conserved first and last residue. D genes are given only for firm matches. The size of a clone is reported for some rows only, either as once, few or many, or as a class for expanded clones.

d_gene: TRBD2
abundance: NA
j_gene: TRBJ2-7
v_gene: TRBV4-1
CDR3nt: TGCGCCAGCAGCCAAGGGACTAGCGGGGTCCTTCAATACGAGCAGTACTTC
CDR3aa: CASSQGTSGVLQYEQYF

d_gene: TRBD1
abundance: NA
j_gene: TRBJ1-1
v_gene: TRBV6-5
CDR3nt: TGTGCCAGCAGTAAGGACAGGGGGCTCACTGAAGCTTTCTTT
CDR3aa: CASSKDRGLTEAFF

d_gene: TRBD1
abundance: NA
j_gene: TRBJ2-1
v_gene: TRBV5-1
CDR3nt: TGCGCCAGCAGCCATACAGGGGGGTCCTACAATGAGCAGTTCTTC
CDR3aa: CASSHTGGSYNEQFF

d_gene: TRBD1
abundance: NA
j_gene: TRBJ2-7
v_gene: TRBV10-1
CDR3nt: TGCGCCAGCAGTCGGGACAGGGGCTACGAGCAGTACTTC
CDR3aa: CASSRDRGYEQYF

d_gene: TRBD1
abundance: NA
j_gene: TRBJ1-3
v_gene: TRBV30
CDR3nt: TGTGCCTGGTGGACAGGGGGAAACACCATATATTTT
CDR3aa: CAWWTGGNTIYF

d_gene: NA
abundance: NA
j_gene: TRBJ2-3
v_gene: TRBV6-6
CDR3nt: TGTGCCAGCAGTCCAATGTTTTCAGATACGCAGTATTTT
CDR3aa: CASSPMFSDTQYF

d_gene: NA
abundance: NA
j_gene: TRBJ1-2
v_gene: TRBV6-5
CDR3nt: TGTGCCAGCAGTCCTAACTTGTATGGCTACACCTTC
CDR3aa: CASSPNLYGYTF

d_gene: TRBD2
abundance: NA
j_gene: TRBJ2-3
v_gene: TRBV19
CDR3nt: TGTGCCAAGACGAACCTGGGACTAGCGGAACTCACAGATACGCAGTATTTT
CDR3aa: CAKTNLGLAELTDTQYF

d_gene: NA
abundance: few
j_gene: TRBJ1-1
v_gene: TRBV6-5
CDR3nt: TGTGCCAGCAGTTACCGGGGGAACACTGAAGCTTTCTTT
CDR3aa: CASSYRGNTEAFF

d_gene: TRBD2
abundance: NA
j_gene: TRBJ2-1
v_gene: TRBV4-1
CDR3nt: TGCGCCAGCAGCCAGGGTCTAGCGGGGGGGAGCTCCTACAATGAGCAGTTCTTC
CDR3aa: CASSQGLAGGSSYNEQFF

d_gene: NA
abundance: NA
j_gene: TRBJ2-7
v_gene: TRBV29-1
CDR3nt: TGCAGCGTTGTTCGGGGGTGGGAGCAGTACTTC
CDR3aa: CSVVRGWEQYF

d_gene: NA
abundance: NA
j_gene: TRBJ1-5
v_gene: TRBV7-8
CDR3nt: TGTGCCAGCAGCTTAGTACAGGGTTGGGTTGGCAATCAGCCCCAGCATTTT
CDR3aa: CASSLVQGWVGNQPQHF

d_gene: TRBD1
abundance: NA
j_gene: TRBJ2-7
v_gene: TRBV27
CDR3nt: TGTGCCAGCACCGAGACAGGGGGCGTTGTCGAGCAGTACTTC
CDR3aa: CASTETGGVVEQYF

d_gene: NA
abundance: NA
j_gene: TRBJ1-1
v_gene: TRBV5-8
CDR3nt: TGTGCCAGCAGCACAGGGCCCAACACTGAAGCTTTCTTT
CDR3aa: CASSTGPNTEAFF

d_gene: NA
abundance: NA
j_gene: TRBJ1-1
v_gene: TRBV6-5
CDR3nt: TGTGCCAGCAGTAACAGGGTCACTGAAGCTTTCTTT
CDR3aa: CASSNRVTEAFF

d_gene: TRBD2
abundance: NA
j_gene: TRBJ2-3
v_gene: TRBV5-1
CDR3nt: TGCGCCAGCAGCTTGACTAGCGGGGAGTACACTAGCACAGATACGCAGTATTTT
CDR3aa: CASSLTSGEYTSTDTQYF

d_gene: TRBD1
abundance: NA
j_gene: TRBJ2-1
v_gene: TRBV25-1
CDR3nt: TGTGCCAGCAGTCCCGGTTGGGGGACAGCCTACAATGAGCAGTTCTTC
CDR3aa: CASSPGWGTAYNEQFF

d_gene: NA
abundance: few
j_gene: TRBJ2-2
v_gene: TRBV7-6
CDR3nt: TGTGCCAGCAGCTTAGCCCGGACTGGTTCGAACACCGGGGAGCTGTTTTTT
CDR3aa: CASSLARTGSNTGELFF

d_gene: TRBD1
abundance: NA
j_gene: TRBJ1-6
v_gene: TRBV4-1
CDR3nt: TGCGCCAGCAGCCTGGGACAGGGGATCCTTAAGTCACCCCTCCACTTT
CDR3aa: CASSLGQGILKSPLHF

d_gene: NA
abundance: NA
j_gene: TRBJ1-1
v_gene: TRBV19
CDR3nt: TGTGCCAGTAGTAACACAGGGCGGACTGAAGCTTTCTTT
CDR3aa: CASSNTGRTEAFF

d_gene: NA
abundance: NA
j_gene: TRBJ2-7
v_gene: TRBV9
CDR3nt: TGTGCCAGCAGCGTAGTGCCGGGATCCGGCGAGCAGTACTTC
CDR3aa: CASSVVPGSGEQYF

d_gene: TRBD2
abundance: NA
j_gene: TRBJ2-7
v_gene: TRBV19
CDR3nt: TGTGCCAGTAGTATAATATACCCGTCGTTCGGAGTCAGCGGGGTGGGGTACGAGCAGTACTTC
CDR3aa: CASSIIYPSFGVSGVGYEQYF

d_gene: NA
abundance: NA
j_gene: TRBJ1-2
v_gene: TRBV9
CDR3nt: TGTGCCAGCAGTCCCGGGGGGTTTGGTGGCTACACCTTC
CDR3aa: CASSPGGFGGYTF

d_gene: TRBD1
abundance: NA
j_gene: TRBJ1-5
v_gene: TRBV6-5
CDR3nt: TGTGCCAGCAGTTTGGCAGGGGGCAATCAGCCCCAGAATTTT
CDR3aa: CASSLAGGNQPQNF

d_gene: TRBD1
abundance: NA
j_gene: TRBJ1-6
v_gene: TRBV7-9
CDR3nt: TGTGCCAGCAGCTCGACAGGGGGAGATTCACCCCTCCACTTT
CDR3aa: CASSSTGGDSPLHF

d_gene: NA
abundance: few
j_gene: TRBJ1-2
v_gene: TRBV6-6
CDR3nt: TGTGCCAGCAGTTACTCGGGGACAAGGTACCTCTATGGCTACACCTTC
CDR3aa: CASSYSGTRYLYGYTF

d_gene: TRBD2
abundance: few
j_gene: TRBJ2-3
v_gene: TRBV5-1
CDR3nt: TGCGCCAGCAGCTTGGGTGGACTAGCGGACAGCACAGATACGCAGTATTTT
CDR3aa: CASSLGGLADSTDTQYF

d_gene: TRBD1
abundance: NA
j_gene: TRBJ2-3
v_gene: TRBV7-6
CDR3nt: TGTGCCAGCAGCTTTTGGCCGAGGGGGCCGAGGGCAGATACGCAGTATTTT
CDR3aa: CASSFWPRGPRADTQYF

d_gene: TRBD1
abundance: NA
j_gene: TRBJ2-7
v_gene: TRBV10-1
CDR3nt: TGCGCCAGCAGTGAGTCCGGGACAGGGGCACACGAGCAGTACTTC
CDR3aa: CASSESGTGAHEQYF

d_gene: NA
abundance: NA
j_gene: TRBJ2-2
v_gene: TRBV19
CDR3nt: TGTGCCAGTACCTCACGGGGGACAGAAAACACCGGGGAGCTGTTTTTT
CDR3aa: CASTSRGTENTGELFF

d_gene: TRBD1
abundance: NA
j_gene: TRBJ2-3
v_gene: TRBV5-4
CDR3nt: TGTGCCAGCAGCTTAACAGGGGTGGATACGCAGTATTTT
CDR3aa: CASSLTGVDTQYF

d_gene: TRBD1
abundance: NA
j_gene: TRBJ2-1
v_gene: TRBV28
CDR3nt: TGTGCCAGCAGGAGACAGGGGCGAGGTTACAATGAGCAGTTCTTC
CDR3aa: CASRRQGRGYNEQFF

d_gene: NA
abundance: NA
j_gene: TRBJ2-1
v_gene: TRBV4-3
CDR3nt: TGCGCCAGCACCCGAGGGAGGGGGGCCTACAATGAGCAGTTCTTC
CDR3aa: CASTRGRGAYNEQFF

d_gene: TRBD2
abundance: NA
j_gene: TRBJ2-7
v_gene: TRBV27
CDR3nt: TGTGCCAGCAGTTTATGGGCTAGCGGGAGTTCGTACGAGCAGTACTTC
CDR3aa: CASSLWASGSSYEQYF

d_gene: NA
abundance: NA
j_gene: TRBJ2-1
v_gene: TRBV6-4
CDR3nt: TGTGCCAGCAGTACTGGACTCAACAATGAGCAGTTCTTC
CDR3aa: CASSTGLNNEQFF

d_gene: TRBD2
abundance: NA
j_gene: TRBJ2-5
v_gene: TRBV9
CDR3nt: TGTGCCAGCAGTGCTAGCGGAGCCACGGGGGAGACCCAGTACTTC
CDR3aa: CASSASGATGETQYF

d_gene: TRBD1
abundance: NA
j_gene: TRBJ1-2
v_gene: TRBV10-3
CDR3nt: TGTGCCATCAGTGAGTCTACGACGGTTACTTGGGGACAGGGCCTTTATTATGGCTACACCTTC
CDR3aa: CAISESTTVTWGQGLYYGYTF

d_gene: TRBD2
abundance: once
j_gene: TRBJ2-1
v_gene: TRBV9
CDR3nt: TGTGCCAGCAGCCCAGCGGGGGGTGTGCACAATGAGCAGTTCTTC
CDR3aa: CASSPAGGVHNEQFF

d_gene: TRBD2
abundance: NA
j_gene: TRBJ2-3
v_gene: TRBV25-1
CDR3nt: TGTGCCAGCGGGGGACTAGCGGGAGGTGGGACAGATACGCAGTATTTT
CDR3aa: CASGGLAGGGTDTQYF

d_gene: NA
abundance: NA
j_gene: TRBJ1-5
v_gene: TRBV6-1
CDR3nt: TGTGCCATACTCGGTCCAGGGAGGCAGCCCCAGCATTTT
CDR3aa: CAILGPGRQPQHF

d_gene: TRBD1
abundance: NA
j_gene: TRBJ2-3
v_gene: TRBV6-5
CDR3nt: TGTGCCAGCAGTTTACAGGGGGCGCCCACACCAGATACGCAGTATTTT
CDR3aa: CASSLQGAPTPDTQYF

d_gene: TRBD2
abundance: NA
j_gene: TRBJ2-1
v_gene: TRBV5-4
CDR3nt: TGTGCCAGCAGCTTGTCGGGGGGATGGAATGAGCAGTTCTTC
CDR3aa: CASSLSGGWNEQFF

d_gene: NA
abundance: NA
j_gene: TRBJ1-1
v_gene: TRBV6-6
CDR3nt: TGTGCCAGCAGTTACGAAGGGGAAGCCACTGAAGCTTTCTTT
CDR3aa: CASSYEGEATEAFF

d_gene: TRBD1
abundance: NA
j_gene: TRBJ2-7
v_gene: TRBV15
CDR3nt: TGTGCCACCAGCAGAGAACTTCAGACAGGGGGCTTCTACGAGCAGTACTTC
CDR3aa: CATSRELQTGGFYEQYF

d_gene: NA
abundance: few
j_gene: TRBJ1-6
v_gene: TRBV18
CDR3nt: TGTGCCAGCTCACCCGCCGGGACACGGTACTCACCCCTCCACTTT
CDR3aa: CASSPAGTRYSPLHF

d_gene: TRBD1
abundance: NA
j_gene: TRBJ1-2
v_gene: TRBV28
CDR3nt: TGTGCCAGCAGCCTTACAGGGGCTAACTATGGCTACACCTTC
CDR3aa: CASSLTGANYGYTF

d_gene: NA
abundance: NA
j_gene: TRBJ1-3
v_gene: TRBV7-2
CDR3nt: TGTGCCAGCAGCTCCGGACAGCATGGAAACACCATATATTTT
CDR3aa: CASSSGQHGNTIYF

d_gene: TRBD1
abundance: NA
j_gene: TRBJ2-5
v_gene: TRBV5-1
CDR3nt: TGCGCCAGCAGCTCGCAGGGGGCGCGAGAAGAGACCCAGTACTTC
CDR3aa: CASSSQGAREETQYF

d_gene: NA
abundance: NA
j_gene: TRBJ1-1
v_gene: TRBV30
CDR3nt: TGTGCCTGGAGTATACACAGGAACACTGAAGCTTTCTTT
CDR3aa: CAWSIHRNTEAFF

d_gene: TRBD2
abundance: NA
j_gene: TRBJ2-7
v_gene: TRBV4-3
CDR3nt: TGCGCCAGCAGCCAAGGGGTAGCGGGTAGCTCCTACGAGCAGTACTTC
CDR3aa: CASSQGVAGSSYEQYF

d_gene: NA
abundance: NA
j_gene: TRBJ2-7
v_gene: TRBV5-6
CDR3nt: TGTGCCAGCAGCTTGGAGTGGAGGGTGACGGACGAGCAGTACTTC
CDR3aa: CASSLEWRVTDEQYF

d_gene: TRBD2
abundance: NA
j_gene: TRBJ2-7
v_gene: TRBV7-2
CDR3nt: TGTGCCAGCAGTTGGGGACTAGCGGGAGTAATTGAGCAGTACTTC
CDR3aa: CASSWGLAGVIEQYF

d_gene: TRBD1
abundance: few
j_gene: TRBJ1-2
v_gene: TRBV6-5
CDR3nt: TGTGCCAGCAGAGCCGGGACAGGGGGATGGTATGGCTACACCTTC
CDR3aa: CASRAGTGGWYGYTF

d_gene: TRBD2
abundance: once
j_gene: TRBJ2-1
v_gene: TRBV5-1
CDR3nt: TGCGCCAGCAGCTTGGGTAGCGGGAGGGCCAATGAGCAGTTCTTC
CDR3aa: CASSLGSGRANEQFF